This TCR beta chain was captured in a study of shared clonotypes between healthy human individuals. The overall study: Donor composition was a couple of women and a few men, aged 18 to 49.

Sorted-subset replicate PCRs used around 220 ng DNA, approximately 27,000 T cell genomes. The table came from immunoSEQ multiplex PCR; TCRdb's copy has only in-frame clones and leaves some out. The repertoire holds about 2.1 million clones, with 80% to 95% as singletons. CD45RO-negative cells were positively selected for CCR7, leaving out terminally differentiated effector memory CD45RA+ cells. Caucasian adults living in Nashville, Tennessee, provided all samples. The material sequenced was naive CD8+ T cells from PBMCs. This TCR was recovered from a man between 18 and 35 years old in good health. Some clones in this sample may be carry-over from other donors' samples.

For the CDR3, the DNA is TGTGCCAGCAGCAAACCCCTAGCGGGAGTGGGAGATACGCAGTATTTT. Encoded protein: CASSKPLAGVGDTQYF. This chain links TRBV21-1 with TRBJ2-3; the table's D call, TRBD2, has no DNA check behind it. TRBV21-1 counts as a pseudogene. The CDR3 covers 16 residues.